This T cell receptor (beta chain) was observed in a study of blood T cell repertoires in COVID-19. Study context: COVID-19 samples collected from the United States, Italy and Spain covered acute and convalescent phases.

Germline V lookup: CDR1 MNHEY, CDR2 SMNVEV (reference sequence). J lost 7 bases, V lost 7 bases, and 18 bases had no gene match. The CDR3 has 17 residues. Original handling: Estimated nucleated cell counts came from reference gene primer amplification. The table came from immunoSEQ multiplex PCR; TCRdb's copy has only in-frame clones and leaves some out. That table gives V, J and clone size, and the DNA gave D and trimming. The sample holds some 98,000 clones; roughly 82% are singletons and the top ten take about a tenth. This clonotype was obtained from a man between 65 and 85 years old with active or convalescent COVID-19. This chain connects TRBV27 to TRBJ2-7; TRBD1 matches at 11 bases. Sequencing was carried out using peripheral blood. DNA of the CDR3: TGTGCCAGCAATCGAGCCGGGACAGGGGGACCCTTGGGAGAGCAGTACTTC. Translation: CASNRAGTGGPLGEQYF.